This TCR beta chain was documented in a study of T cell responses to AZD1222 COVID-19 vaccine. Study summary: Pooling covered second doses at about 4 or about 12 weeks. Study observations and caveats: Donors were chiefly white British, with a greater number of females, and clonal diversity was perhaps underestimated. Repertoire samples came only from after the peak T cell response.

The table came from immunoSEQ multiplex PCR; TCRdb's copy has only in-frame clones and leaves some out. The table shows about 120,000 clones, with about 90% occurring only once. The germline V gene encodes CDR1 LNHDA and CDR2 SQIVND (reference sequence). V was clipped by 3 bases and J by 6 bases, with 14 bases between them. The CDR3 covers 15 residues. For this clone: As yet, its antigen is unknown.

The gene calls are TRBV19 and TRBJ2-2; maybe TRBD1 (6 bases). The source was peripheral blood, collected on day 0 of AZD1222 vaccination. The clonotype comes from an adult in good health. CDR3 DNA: TGTGCCAGTAGTATCCTGACAGGAAGTTCCGGGGAGCTGTTTTTT. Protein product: CASSILTGSSGELFF.